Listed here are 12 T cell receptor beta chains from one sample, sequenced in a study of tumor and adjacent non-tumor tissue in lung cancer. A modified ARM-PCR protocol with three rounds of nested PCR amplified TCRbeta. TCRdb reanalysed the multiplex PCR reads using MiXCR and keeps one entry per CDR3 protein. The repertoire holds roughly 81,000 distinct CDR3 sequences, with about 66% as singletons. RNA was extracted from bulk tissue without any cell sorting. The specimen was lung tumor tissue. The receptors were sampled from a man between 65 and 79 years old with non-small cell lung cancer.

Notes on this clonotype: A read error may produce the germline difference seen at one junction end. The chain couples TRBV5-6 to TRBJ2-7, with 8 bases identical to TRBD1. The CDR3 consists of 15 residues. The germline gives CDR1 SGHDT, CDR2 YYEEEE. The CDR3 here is CASSLLDRDNYEQYF. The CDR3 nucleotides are TGTGCGAGCAGCTTGTTGGACAGGGATAACTACGAGCAGTACTTC. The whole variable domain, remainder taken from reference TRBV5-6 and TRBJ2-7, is DAGVTQSPTHLIKTRGQQVTLRCSPKSGHDTVSWYQQALGQGPQFIFQYYEEEERQRGNFPDRFSGHQFPNYSSELNVNALLLGDSALYLCASSLLDRDNYEQYFGPGTRLTVT.

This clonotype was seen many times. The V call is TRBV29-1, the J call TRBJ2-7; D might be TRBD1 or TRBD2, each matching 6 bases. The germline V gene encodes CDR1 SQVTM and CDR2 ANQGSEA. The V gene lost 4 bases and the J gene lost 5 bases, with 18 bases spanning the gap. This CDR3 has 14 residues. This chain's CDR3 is CSVGPLDGGDEQYF. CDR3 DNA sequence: TGCAGCGTTGGGCCCCTAGACGGGGGCGACGAGCAGTACTTC.

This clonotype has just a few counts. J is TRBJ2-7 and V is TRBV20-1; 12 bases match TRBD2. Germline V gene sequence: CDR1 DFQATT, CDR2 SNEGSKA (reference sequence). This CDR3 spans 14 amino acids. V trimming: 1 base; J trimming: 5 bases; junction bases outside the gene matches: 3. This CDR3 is CSARAWTSGNEQYF. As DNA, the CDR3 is TGCAGTGCTAGAGCATGGACTAGCGGGAACGAGCAGTACTTC.

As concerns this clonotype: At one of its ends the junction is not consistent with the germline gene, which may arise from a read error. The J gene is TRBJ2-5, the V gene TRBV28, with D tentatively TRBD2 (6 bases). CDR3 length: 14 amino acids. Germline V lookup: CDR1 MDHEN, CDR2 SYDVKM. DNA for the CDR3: TGTACCAGCAGCGATGGGATGGGGGGACCAGCCCAGTACTTC. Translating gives CTSSDGMGGPAQYF.

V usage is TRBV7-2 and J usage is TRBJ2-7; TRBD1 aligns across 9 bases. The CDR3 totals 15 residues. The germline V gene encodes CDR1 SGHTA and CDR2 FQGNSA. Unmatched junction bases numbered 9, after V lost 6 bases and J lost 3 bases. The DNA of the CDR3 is TGTGCCAGCAGTTCGTTCGGGACAGGGATCTACGAGCAGTACTTC. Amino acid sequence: CASSSFGTGIYEQYF.

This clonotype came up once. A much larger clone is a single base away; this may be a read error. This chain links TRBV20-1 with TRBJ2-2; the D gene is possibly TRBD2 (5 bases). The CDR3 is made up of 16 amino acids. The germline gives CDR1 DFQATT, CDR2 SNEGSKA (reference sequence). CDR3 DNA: TGCAGTACTAGAGATTTAAGGAGCGCGAACACCGGGGAGCTGTTTTTT. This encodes CSTRDLRSANTGELFF.

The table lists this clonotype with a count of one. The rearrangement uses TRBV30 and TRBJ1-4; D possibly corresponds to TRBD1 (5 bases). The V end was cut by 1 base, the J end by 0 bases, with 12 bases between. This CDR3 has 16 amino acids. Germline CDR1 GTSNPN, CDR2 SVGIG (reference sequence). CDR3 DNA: TGTGCCTGGAGTGAGGGACTGGCGACAACTAATGAAAAACTGTTTTTT. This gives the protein CAWSEGLATTNEKLFF.

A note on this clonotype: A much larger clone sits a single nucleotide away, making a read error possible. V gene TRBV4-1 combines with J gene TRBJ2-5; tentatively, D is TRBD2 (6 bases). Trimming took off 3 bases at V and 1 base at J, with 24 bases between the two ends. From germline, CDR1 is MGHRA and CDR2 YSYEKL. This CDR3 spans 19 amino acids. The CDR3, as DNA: TGCGCCAGCAGCCAGGATCGACTAGTGGGAGATACGAGCCAAGAGACCCAGTACTTC. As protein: CASSQDRLVGDTSQETQYF.

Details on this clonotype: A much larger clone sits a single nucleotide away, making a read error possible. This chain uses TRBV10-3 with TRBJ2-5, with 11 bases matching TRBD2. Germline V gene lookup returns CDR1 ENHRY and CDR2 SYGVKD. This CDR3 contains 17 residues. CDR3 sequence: CAVSGTSGANWGETQYF. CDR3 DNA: TGTGCCGTCAGTGGGACTAGCGGAGCTAATTGGGGGGAGACCCAGTACTTC.

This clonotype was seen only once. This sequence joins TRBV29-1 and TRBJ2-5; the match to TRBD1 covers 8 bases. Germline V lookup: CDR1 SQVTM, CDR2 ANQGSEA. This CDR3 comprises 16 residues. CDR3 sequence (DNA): TGCTGTGTTGAGAAGTCCGGAGGACAGGGCGCCGGGACCCAGTACTTC. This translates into CCVEKSGGQGAGTQYF.

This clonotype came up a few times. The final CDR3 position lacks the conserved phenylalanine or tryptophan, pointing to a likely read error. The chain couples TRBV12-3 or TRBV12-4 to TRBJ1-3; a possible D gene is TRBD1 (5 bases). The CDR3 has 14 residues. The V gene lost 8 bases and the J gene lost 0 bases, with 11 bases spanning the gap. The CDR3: CASEGRLSGNTIYS. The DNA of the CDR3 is TGTGCCAGCGAGGGACGGCTCTCTGGAAACACCATATATTCT.

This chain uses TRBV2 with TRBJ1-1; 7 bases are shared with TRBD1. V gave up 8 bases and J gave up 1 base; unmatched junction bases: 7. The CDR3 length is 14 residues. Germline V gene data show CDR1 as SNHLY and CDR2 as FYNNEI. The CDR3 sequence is CASVRDRANTEAFF. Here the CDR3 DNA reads TGTGCCAGCGTTCGTGACAGGGCGAACACTGAAGCTTTCTTT.